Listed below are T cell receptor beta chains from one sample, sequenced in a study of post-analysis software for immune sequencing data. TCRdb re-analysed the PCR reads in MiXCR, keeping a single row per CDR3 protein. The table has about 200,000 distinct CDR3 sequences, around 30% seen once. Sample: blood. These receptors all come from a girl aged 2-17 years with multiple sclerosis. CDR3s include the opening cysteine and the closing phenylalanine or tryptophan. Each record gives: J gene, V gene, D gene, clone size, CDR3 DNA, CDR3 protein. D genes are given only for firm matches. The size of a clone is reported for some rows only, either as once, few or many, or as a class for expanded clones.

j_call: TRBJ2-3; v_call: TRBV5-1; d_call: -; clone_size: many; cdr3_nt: TGCGCCAGCAGCGAGAAGGGGTACACGCAGTATTTT; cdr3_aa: CASSEKGYTQYF
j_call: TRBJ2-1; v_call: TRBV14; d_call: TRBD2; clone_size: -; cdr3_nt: TGTGCCAGCAGCCAAGGGATCCGCGGGGGGGCACATGAGCAGTTCTTC; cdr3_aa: CASSQGIRGGAHEQFF
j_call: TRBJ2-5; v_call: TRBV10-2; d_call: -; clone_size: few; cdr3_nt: TGCGCCAGCAGTGAGTACAGAGAGGCCCAGTACTTC; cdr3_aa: CASSEYREAQYF
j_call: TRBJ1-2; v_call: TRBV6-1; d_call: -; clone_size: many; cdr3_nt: TGTGCCAGCACCCAGGACAACTATGGCTACACCTTC; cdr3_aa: CASTQDNYGYTF
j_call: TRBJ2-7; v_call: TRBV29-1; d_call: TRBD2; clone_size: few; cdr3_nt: TGCAGCGTTGAACTCCCGGGACTAGTACTCTCCGAGCAGTACTTC; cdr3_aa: CSVELPGLVLSEQYF
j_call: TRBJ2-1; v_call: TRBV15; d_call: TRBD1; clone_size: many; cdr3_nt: TGTGCCACCAGCGGGACAGGCGCAACCTACAATGAGCAGTTCTTC; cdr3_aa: CATSGTGATYNEQFF
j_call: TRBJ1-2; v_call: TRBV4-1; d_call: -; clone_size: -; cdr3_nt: TGCGCCAGCAGCCAAGTTGCAGATGAGGGGTATGGCTACACCTTC; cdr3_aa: CASSQVADEGYGYTF
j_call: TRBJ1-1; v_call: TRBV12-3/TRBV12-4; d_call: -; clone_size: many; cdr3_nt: TGTGCCAGCAGCTCGGACTGGGATGGCACTGAAGCTTTCTTT; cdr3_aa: CASSSDWDGTEAFF
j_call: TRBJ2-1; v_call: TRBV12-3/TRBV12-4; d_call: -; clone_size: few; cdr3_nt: TGTGCCAGCAGTTCATCGAGCTCCTACAATGAGCAGTTCTTC; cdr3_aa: CASSSSSSYNEQFF
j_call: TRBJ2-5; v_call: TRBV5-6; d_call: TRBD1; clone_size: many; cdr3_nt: TGTGCCAGCAGCCCAGACAGGGGGCTGTTCGAGACCCAGTACTTC; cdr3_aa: CASSPDRGLFETQYF
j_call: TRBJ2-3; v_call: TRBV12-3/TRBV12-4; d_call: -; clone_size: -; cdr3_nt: TGTGCCAGCAGTTTAGAACTTAAGGGAGGCACAGATACGCAGTATTTT; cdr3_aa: CASSLELKGGTDTQYF
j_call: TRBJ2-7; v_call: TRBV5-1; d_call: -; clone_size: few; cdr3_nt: TGCGCCAGCAGCTTGCCGGCTAGCCACGAGCAGTACTTC; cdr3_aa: CASSLPASHEQYF
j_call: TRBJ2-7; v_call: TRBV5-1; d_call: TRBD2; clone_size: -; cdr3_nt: TGCGCCAGCAGCTCAAGGGGACTAGCGGGGGGGCCAATGTACGAGCAGTACTTC; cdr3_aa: CASSSRGLAGGPMYEQYF
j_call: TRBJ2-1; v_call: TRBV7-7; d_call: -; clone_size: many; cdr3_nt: TGTGCCAGCAGCTTAGGCCTAGCAAATGAGCAGTTCTTC; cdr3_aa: CASSLGLANEQFF
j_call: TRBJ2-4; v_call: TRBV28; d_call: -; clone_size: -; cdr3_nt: TGTGCCAGCAGCCGCAAACCTTCTCTAGCCAAAAGCATTCAGTACTTC; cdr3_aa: CASSRKPSLAKSIQYF
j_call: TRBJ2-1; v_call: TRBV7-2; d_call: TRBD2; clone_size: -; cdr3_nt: TGTGCCAGCAGCCTAGAGACTAGCGGTTACAATGAGCAGTTCTTC; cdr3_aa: CASSLETSGYNEQFF
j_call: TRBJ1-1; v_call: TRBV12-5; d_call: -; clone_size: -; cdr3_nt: TGTGCTAGTGCTCGGGGGGGTTGGTCTGAAGCTTTCTTT; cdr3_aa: CASARGGWSEAFF
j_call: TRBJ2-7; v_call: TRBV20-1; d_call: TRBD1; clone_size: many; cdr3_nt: TGCAGTGCTAGACCCCCTGTGGACAGGACGGGCGAGCAGTACTTC; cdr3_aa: CSARPPVDRTGEQYF
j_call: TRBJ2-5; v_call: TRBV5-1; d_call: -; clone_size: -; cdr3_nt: TGCGCCAGCAGCTTGGGAGCCCGGGACGGTGAAGAGACCCAGTACTTC; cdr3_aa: CASSLGARDGEETQYF
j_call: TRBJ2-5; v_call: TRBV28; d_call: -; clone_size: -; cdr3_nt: TGTGCCAGCAGTTCCCCCCCCCGAGAGACCCAGTACTTC; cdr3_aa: CASSSPPRETQYF
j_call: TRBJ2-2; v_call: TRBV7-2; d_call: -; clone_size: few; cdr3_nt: TGTGCCAGCAGCTTAGTCTACAGAAGCACCGGGGAGCTGTTTTTT; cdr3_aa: CASSLVYRSTGELFF
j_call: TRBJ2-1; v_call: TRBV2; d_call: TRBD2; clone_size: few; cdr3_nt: TGTGCCAGCACCAAAGGGCTAGCGGGAGGGCCTCCCTACAATGAGCAGTTCTTC; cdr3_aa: CASTKGLAGGPPYNEQFF
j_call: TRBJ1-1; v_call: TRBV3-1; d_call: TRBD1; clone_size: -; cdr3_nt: TGTGCCAGCAGCCAACCAGACAGGGGAGCTGAGGCTTTCTTT; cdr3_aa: CASSQPDRGAEAFF
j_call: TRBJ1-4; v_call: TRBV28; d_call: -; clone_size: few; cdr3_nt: TGTGCCAGCAGACGCACGGGGTCTAATGAAAAACTGTTTTTT; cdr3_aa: CASRRTGSNEKLFF
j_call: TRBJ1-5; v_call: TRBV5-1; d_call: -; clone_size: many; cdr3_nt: TGCGCCAGCTTAGGGAAGTGTTCCAATCAGCCCCAGCATTTT; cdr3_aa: CASLGKCSNQPQHF
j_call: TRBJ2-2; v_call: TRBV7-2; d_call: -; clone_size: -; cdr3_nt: TGTGCCAGCAACCAGCAATCCGGGGCCGGGGAGCTGTTTTTT; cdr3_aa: CASNQQSGAGELFF
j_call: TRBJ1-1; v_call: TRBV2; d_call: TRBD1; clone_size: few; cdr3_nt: TGTGCCAGCAGTCGGACAGGGGGTACTGAAGCTTTCTTT; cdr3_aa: CASSRTGGTEAFF
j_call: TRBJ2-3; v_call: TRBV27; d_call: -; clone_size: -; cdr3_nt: TGTGCCAGCAGTGCCAGGGCGACAGATACGCAGTATTTT; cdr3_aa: CASSARATDTQYF
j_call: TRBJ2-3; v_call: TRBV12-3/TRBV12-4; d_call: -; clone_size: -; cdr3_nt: TGTGCCAGCAGTTTAACGGGAGAGGGGGATACGCAGTATTTT; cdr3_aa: CASSLTGEGDTQYF
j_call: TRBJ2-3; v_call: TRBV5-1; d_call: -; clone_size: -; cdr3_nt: TGCGCCAGCAGCTTGGTTCTAGCAGCCTCTAGCACAGATACGCAGTATTTT; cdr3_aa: CASSLVLAASSTDTQYF
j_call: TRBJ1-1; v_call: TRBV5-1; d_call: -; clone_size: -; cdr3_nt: TGCGCCAGCAGCTTGGGAGTAGCCCTGAACACTGAAGCTTTCTTT; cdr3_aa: CASSLGVALNTEAFF
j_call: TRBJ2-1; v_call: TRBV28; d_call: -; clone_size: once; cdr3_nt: TGTGCCAGCAGTTCCACCCTTGAGGGGGAGCAGTTCTTC; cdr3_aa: CASSSTLEGEQFF
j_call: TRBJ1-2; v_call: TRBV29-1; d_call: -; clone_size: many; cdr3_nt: TGCAGCGTTGTAGGGGACTCCAGTAACTATGGCTACACCTTC; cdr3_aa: CSVVGDSSNYGYTF
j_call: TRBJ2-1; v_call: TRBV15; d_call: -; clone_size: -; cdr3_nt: TGTGCCACCAGCAGAGCCCTGGGGCAGAGGCTTAAGGATGAGCAGTTCTTC; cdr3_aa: CATSRALGQRLKDEQFF
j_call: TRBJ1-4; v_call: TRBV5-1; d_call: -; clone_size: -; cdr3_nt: TGCGCCAGCAGCTGGGCCTCAGGCGAAAAACTGTTTTTT; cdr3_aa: CASSWASGEKLFF
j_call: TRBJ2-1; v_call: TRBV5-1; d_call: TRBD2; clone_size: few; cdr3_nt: TGCGCCAGCAGCTTGAGCGGGAGTGATTTCGATGAGCAGTTCTTC; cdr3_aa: CASSLSGSDFDEQFF
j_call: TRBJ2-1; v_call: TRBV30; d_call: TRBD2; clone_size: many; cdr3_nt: TGTGCCGGAGGTCGGGAGGGGCAGTTCTTC; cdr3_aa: CAGGREGQFF
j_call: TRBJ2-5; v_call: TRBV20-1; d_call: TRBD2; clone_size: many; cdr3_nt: TGCAGTGCTAGTCCCATTTCGGGACTAGCGGGGGAGACCCAGTACTTC; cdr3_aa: CSASPISGLAGETQYF
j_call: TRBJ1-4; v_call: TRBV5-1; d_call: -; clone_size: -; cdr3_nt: TGCGCCAGCAGCTTGGGTCGCTGGGGTGAAAAACTGTTTTTT; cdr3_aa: CASSLGRWGEKLFF
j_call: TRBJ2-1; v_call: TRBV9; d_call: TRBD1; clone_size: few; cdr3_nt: TGTGCCAGCAGCGTAGATCCCGGGACAGGGGTAAACAATGAGCAGTTCTTC; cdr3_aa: CASSVDPGTGVNNEQFF
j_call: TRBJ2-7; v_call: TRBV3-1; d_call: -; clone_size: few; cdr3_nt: TGTGCCAGCAGCCACCTTGCGGACACTCTCTACGAGCAGTACTTC; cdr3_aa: CASSHLADTLYEQYF
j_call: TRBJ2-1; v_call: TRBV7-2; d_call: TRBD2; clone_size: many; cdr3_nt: TGTGCCAGCAGCCCGAGACCTACGGGAGGGCCGAACAATGAGCAGTTCTTC; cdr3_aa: CASSPRPTGGPNNEQFF
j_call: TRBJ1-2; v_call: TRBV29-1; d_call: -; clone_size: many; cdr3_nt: TGCAGCGTTGGAGGATTTCGTGGTGATGGCTACACCTTC; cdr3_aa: CSVGGFRGDGYTF
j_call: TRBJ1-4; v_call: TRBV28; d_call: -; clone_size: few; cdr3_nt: TGTGCCAGCAGTCAGAAGCGGGCCGGTGAAAAACTGTTTTTT; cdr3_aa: CASSQKRAGEKLFF
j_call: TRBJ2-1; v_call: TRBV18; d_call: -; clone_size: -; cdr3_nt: TGTGCCAGCTCCCCAACTTCTCCCGGGACATCTTATCCGCAGTTCTTC; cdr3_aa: CASSPTSPGTSYPQFF
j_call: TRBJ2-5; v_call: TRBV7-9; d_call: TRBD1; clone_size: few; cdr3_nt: TGTGCCAGCAGCCCCTCGGGACAGTTACAAGAGACCCAGTACTTC; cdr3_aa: CASSPSGQLQETQYF
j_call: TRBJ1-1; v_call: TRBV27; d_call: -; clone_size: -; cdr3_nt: TGTGCCAGCAAGGGGGCTTTCTTT; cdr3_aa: CASKGAFF